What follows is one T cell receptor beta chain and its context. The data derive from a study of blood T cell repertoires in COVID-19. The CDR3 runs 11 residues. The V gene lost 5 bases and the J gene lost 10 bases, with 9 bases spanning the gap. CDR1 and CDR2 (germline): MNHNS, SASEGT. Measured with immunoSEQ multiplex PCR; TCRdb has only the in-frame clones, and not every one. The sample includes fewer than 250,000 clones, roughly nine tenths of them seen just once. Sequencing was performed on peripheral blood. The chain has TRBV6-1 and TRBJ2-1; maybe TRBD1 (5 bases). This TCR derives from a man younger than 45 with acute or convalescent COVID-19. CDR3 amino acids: CASSQGIEQFF. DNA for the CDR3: TGTGCCAGCAGTCAGGGAATAGAGCAGTTCTTC.